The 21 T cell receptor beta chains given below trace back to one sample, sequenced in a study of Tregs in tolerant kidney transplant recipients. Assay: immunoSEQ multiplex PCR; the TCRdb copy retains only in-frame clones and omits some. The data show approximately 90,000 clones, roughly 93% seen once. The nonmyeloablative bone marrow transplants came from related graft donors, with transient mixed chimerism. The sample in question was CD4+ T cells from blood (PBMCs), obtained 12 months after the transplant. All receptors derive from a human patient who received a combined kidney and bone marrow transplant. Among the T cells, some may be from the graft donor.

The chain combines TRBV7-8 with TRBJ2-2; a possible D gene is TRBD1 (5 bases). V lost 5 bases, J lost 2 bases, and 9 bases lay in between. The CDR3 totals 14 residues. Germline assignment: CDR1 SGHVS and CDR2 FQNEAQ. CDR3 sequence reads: CASSTRTNTGELFF. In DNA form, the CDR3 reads TGTGCCAGCAGCACCAGGACAAACACCGGGGAGCTGTTTTTT.

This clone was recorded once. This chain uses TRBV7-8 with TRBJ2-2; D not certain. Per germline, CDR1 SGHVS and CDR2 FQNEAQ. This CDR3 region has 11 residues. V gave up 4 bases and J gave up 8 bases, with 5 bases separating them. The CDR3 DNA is TGTGCCAGCAGCTCTATTGGGGAGCTGTTTTTT. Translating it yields CASSSIGELFF.

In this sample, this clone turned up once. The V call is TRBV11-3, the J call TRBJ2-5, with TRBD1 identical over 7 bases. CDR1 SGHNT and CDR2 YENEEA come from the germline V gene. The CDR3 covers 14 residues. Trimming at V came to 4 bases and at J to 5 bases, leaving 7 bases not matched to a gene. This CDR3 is CASSSDRLGETQYF. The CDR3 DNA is TGTGCCAGCAGCTCGGACAGGCTAGGGGAGACCCAGTACTTC.

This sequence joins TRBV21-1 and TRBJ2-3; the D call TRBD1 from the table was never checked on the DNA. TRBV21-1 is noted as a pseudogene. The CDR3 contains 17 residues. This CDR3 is CASSTWTVTKTADTQYF. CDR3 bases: TGTGCCAGCAGCACCTGGACAGTAACAAAAACTGCAGATACGCAGTATTTT.

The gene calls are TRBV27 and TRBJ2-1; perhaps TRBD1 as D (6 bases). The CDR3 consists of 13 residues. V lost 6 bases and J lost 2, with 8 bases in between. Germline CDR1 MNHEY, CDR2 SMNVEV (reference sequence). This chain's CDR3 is CASSTGTYNEQFF. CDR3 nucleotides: TGTGCCAGCAGCACAGGGACCTACAATGAGCAGTTCTTC.

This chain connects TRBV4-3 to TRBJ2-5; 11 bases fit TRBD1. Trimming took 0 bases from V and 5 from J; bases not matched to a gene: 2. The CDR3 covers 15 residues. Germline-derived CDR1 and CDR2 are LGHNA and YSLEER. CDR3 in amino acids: CASSQEDRGQETQYF. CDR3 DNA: TGCGCCAGCAGCCAAGAGGACAGGGGGCAGGAGACCCAGTACTTC.

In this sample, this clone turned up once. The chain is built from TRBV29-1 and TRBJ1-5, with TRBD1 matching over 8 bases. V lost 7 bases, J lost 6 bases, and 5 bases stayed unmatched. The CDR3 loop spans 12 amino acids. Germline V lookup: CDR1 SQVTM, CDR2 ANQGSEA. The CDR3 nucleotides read TGCAGCGCCAGGGGGCCTGGTCAGCCCCAGCATTTT. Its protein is CSARGPGQPQHF.

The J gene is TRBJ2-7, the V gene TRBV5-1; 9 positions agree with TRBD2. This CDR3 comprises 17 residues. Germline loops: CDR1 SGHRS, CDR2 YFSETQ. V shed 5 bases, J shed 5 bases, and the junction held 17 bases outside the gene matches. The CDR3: CASRLGIGREGLHEQYF. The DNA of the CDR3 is TGCGCCAGCAGGCTGGGCATTGGGCGGGAGGGCCTCCACGAGCAGTACTTC.

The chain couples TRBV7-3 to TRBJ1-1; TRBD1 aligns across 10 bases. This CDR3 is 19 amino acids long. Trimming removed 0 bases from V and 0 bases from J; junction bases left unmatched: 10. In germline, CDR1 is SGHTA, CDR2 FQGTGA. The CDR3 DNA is TGTGCCAGCAGCTTAACCCGGGACAGGGGAGGGAGGGTGAACACTGAAGCTTTCTTT. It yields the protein CASSLTRDRGGRVNTEAFF.

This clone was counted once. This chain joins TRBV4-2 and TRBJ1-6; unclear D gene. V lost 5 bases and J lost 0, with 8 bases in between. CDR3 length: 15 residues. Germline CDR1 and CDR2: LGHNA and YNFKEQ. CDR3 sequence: CASSSQFSYNSPLHF. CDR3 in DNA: TGTGCCAGCAGCTCGCAGTTCTCCTATAATTCACCCCTCCACTTT.

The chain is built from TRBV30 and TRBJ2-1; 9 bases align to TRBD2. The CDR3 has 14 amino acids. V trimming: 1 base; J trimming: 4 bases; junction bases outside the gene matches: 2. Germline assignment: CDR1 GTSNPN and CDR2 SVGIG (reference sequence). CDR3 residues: CAWSGTSAYNEQFF. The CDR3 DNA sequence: TGTGCCTGGAGTGGGACTAGCGCTTACAATGAGCAGTTCTTC.

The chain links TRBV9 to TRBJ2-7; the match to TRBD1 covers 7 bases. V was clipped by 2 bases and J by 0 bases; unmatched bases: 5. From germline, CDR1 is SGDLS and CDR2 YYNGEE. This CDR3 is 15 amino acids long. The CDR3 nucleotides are TGTGCCAGCAGCGTGGCCGGACAGGCCTCCTACGAGCAGTACTTC. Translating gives CASSVAGQASYEQYF.

The CDR3 loop is CASSLSLGGNTGELFF. The DNA for the CDR3 is TGTGCCAGCAGCTTATCCCTCGGGGGGAACACCGGGGAGCTGTTTTTT. V is TRBV11-3 and J is TRBJ2-2, with D possibly being TRBD2 (6 bases). CDR3 length equals 16 residues. CDR1 SGHNT and CDR2 YENEEA come from the germline V gene. V was trimmed by 2 bases and J by 1 base, leaving 11 bases between them.

CDR3 amino acids: CASSRLAGGYNEQFF. CDR3 DNA sequence: TGTGCCAGCAGCAGACTAGCGGGAGGATACAATGAGCAGTTCTTC. The chain is built from TRBV27 and TRBJ2-1, with 13 bases fitting TRBD2. Germline V gene data show CDR1 as MNHEY and CDR2 as SMNVEV (reference sequence). The trim removed 6 bases at V and 4 bases at J, leaving 3 bases unmatched. The CDR3 spans 15 residues.

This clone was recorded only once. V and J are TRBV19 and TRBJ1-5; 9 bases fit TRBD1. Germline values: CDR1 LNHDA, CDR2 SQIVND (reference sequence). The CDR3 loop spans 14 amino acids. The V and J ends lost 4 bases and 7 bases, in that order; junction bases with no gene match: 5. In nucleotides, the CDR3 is TGTGCCAGTAGTACCCAGACAGGGGGACAGCCCCAGCATTTT. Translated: CASSTQTGGQPQHF. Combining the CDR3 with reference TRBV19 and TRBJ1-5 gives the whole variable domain DGGITQSPKYLFRKEGQNVTLSCEQNLNHDAMYWYRQDPGQGLRLIYYSQIVNDFQKGDIAEGYSVSREKKESFPLTVTSAQKNPTAFYLCASSTQTGGQPQHFGDGTRLSIL.

CDR3: CASSLGAGSAYGYTF. CDR3 sequence (DNA): TGTGCCAGCAGCTTAGGGGCAGGCTCAGCTTATGGCTACACCTTC. The chain couples TRBV7-2 to TRBJ1-2; no firm D call. The V end lost 1 base, the J end lost 5 bases, and 14 bases lay between the germline ends. Germline V gene data show CDR1 as SGHTA and CDR2 as FQGNSA. CDR3 length equals 15 residues.

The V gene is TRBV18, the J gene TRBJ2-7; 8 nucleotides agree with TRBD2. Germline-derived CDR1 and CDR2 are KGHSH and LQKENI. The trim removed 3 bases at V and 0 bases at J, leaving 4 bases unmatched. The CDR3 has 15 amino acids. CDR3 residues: CASSPLAGVSYEQYF. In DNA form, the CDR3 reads TGTGCCAGCTCACCCCTAGCGGGCGTCTCCTACGAGCAGTACTTC.

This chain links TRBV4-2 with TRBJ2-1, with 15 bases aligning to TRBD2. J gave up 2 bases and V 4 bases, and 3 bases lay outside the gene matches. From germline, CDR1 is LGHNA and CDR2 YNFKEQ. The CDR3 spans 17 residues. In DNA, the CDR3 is TGTGCCAGCAGCCCCTGGACTAGCGGGGGGGCCTACAATGAGCAGTTCTTC. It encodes CASSPWTSGGAYNEQFF.

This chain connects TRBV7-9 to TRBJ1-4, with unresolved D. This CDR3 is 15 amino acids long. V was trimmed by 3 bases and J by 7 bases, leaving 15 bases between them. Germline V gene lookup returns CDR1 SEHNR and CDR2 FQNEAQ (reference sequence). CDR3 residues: CASSFTAGFSEKLFF. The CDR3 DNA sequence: TGTGCCAGCAGCTTCACAGCAGGATTTAGTGAAAAACTGTTTTTT.

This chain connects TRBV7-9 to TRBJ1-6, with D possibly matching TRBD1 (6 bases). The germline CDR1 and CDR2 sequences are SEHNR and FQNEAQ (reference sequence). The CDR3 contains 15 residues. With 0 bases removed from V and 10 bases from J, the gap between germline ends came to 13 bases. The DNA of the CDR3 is TGTGCCAGCAGCTTAGCGCTACAGGGTGGATCACCCCTCCACTTT. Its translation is CASSLALQGGSPLHF.

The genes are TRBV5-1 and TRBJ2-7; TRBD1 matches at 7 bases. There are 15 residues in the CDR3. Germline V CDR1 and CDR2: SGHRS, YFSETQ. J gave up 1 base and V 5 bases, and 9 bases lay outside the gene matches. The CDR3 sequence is CASSVGQVQSYEQYF. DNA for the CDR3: TGCGCCAGCAGTGTTGGACAGGTCCAATCCTACGAGCAGTACTTC.